This T cell receptor (beta chain) was captured in a study of cytomegalovirus exposure and HLA in healthy donors. On the study more broadly: Clustering assigned 81% of the 350 to 400 genotyped donors to the Caucasian-associated ancestry cluster.

Findings and caveats of the study: Among TCR beta chains, those listed as cytomegalovirus-associated numbered over 150. When a later analysis was performed, an Asian-associated ancestry cluster reportedly had fewer N-insertions than the roughly 700-donor mean.

Of note for this clone: Its antigen is unknown.

With 60 Vbeta and 13 Jbeta primers, the PCR was carried out. Original handling: Per a later analysis, the number of unique TCR beta chains was approximately 80 million, of which 9 million to 14 million were shared. Generated by immunoSEQ multiplex PCR, the TCRdb table keeps only in-frame clones and is missing some. V and J calls and clone size are those listed in that table; D and trimming were worked out from the DNA. The data hold about 190,000 clones, with roughly three quarters observed a single time. V was cut by 4 bases and J by 1 base, with 8 bases left in between. Germline V gives CDR1 WNHNN, CDR2 SYGVQD (reference sequence). CDR3 length equals 13 residues.

The sequence derives from a woman under 30 in good health and CMV-seronegative. The J gene is TRBJ2-7, the V gene TRBV10-1, with D tentatively TRBD1 (6 bases). The sequencing sample was made of PBMCs. This chain's CDR3 is CASSGDISYEQYF. The CDR3 DNA sequence: TGCGCCAGCAGTGGGGACATTTCCTACGAGCAGTACTTC.